This T cell receptor (beta chain) emerged from a study of cytomegalovirus exposure and HLA in healthy donors. Primers for the PCR totalled 60 Vbeta and 13 Jbeta. Assay: immunoSEQ multiplex PCR; the TCRdb copy retains only in-frame clones and omits some. The table includes under 130,000 clones, 78% detected once. This CDR3 has 11 amino acids. Per the germline V gene, CDR1 is SNHLY and CDR2 is FYNNEI. V was pared by 6 bases and J by 5 bases, with 8 bases between. Of note for this clone: Its antigen remains unidentified.

Study observations and caveats: Prior analysis indicated that the majority of TCR beta V segments exhibited productivity approximately 87% or approximately 30% of the time. Sequencing probably produced one cluster of sequence variants that were highly shared. Researchers catalogued 150 or so TCR beta chains as cytomegalovirus-associated. TCR beta sequences numbering under 20,000 were associated with HLA alleles at 0.05 false discovery rate in a later analysis.

Sequenced material: PBMCs. The rearrangement links TRBV2 to TRBJ2-7, with D perhaps TRBD2 (5 bases). The receptor was isolated from a man under 40 in good health and CMV-seronegative. CDR3: CASRSRDEQYF. The CDR3 DNA sequence: TGTGCCAGCAGGTCGAGGGACGAGCAGTACTTC.